The clone carrying this TCR beta chain was counted a few times. Its antigen is still unknown. Read sequence stops 3 residues before the CDR3 end, and the germline J gene provides the missing end. Patients and controls were mostly of Caucasian heritage. The sample belongs to a study of T cell clonality in common variable immunodeficiency. CDR3 size: 13 residues. Germline V gene sequence: CDR1 SGHDT, CDR2 YYEEEE. Trimming pared 3 bases from V and 4 bases from J, leaving 10 bases between. The data were produced by immunoSEQ multiplex PCR, yet TCRdb's version contains in-frame clones alone and is incomplete. The sample includes about 20,000 clones, none of them occurring once. Study outcomes and limitations: Common variable immunodeficiency TCR beta sequences reportedly had fewer deletions and N-nucleotide insertions. CVID patient heterogeneity limited repertoire-clinical complication correlations.

The chain recombines TRBV5-6 with TRBJ1-1; D might be TRBD1 (6 bases). This receptor was identified in a human donor with common variable immunodeficiency. Source material: peripheral blood mononuclear cells. CDR3 sequence reads: CASSYQGSTEAFF. CDR3 DNA, as far as it was read: TGTGCCAGCAGCTACCAGGGGAGCACTGAA.